These T cell receptor beta chains were read from a single sample in a study of glioma-infiltrating T cells after dendritic cell vaccination. The assay was immunoSEQ multiplex PCR, and TCRdb's table has in-frame clones only and misses some. The sample lists around 100,000 clones; roughly 79% were seen once. The sequences come from blood, collected before dendritic cell vaccination. Source of these receptors: a human donor with glioblastoma. CDR3s include the opening cysteine and the closing phenylalanine or tryptophan. The D gene is left open where the match is weak. Clone sizes are given selectively: once, few, many, or a class where the clone is expanded.

j_call	clone_size	d_call	v_call	cdr3_aa	cdr3_nt
TRBJ1-4	-	TRBD1	TRBV15	CATSRDVEYRGLEKLFF	TGTGCCACCAGCAGAGATGTTGAGTACAGGGGTTTAGAAAAACTGTTTTTT
TRBJ1-4	-	TRBD1	TRBV6-5	CASRGTGGDEKLFF	TGTGCCAGCAGAGGGACAGGTGGGGATGAAAAACTGTTTTTT
TRBJ2-2	-	-	TRBV11-3	CASSGDNTGELFF	TGTGCCAGCAGTGGAGATAACACCGGGGAGCTGTTTTTT
TRBJ1-6	-	-	TRBV10-2	CASSAAGEGSPLHF	TGCGCCAGCAGTGCAGCAGGGGAAGGTTCACCCCTCCACTTT
TRBJ2-1	-	TRBD1	TRBV5-6	CASSLRDRVYNEQFF	TGTGCCAGCAGCCTCCGGGACAGGGTGTATAATGAGCAGTTCTTC
TRBJ2-5	-	TRBD1	TRBV7-2	CASSSDRGRETQYF	TGTGCCAGCAGCTCCGACAGGGGTCGTGAGACCCAGTACTTC
TRBJ1-3	-	-	TRBV29-1	CSVEDQSGNTIYF	TGCAGCGTTGAAGATCAGTCGGGGAACACCATATATTTT
TRBJ1-4	-	-	TRBV2	CASSEDVAAEKLFF	TGTGCCAGCAGTGAAGATGTGGCGGCTGAAAAACTGTTTTTT
TRBJ2-7	once	TRBD1	TRBV4-1	CASSQRIRDSIAYEQYF	TGCGCCAGCAGCCAACGGATCCGGGACAGTATAGCCTACGAGCAGTACTTC
TRBJ2-2	few	TRBD1	TRBV4-1	CASSRRGEDRGPTGELFF	TGCGCCAGCAGCCGTCGAGGGGAGGACAGGGGGCCTACCGGGGAGCTGTTTTTT
TRBJ2-2	-	-	TRBV5-4	CASSLFTDTGELFF	TGTGCCAGCAGCTTGTTTACAGACACCGGGGAGCTGTTTTTT
TRBJ2-3	-	TRBD2	TRBV18	CASSLAGVTDTQYF	TGTGCCAGCTCTTTGGCGGGGGTAACAGATACGCAGTATTTT
TRBJ1-5	-	TRBD1	TRBV5-6	CASSLMGQSYSNQPQHF	TGTGCCAGCAGCTTGATGGGACAGTCTTATAGCAATCAGCCCCAGCATTTT
TRBJ1-1	-	-	TRBV4-1	CASSQVTAMNTEAFF	TGCGCCAGCAGCCAAGTAACAGCTATGAACACTGAAGCTTTCTTT
TRBJ1-6	-	TRBD1	TRBV7-8	CASSSDRAEHSPLHF	TGTGCCAGCAGCTCGGACAGGGCTGAGCACTCACCCCTCCACTTT
TRBJ1-5	-	TRBD1	TRBV11-1	CASSFDRGQPQHF	TGTGCCAGCAGCTTCGACAGGGGTCAGCCCCAGCATTTT
TRBJ1-2	-	-	TRBV6-1	CASSTPRGYGYTF	TGTGCCAGCAGTACACCAAGGGGGTATGGCTACACCTTC
TRBJ1-5	-	TRBD1	TRBV10-3	CAISPGQGLFGNQPQHF	TGTGCCATCAGTCCGGGACAGGGACTATTTGGCAATCAGCCCCAGCATTTT
TRBJ1-2	-	TRBD1	TRBV5-5	CASSPGGQNYGYTF	TGTGCCAGCAGCCCAGGGGGACAGAACTATGGCTACACCTTC
TRBJ2-7	-	TRBD1	TRBV6-1	CASSWDRGTYEQYF	TGTGCCAGCAGCTGGGACAGGGGAACCTACGAGCAGTACTTC
TRBJ2-3	-	-	TRBV15	CATSRGQGAGTDTQYF	TGTGCCACCAGCAGAGGACAAGGGGCAGGCACAGATACGCAGTATTTT
TRBJ1-1	few	TRBD1	TRBV6-6	CASLTGDSRSEAFF	TGTGCCAGCCTCACCGGGGACAGCCGATCTGAAGCTTTCTTT
TRBJ2-7	-	TRBD2	TRBV30	CAWSGGTGGEQYF	TGTGCCTGGAGTGGGGGGACGGGGGGCGAGCAGTACTTC
TRBJ2-7	-	TRBD1	TRBV27	CASSFGTGGYEQYF	TGTGCCAGCAGTTTTGGGACAGGGGGATACGAGCAGTACTTC
TRBJ2-1	-	TRBD2	TRBV4-3	CASSLGGGKNNEQFF	TGCGCCAGCAGCCTCGGGGGGGGGAAAAACAATGAGCAGTTCTTC
TRBJ1-1	-	-	TRBV7-2	CASSTTGMNTEAFF	TGTGCCAGCAGCACAACAGGAATGAACACTGAAGCTTTCTTT
TRBJ1-5	-	TRBD1	TRBV5-6	CASSLATGDNQPQHF	TGTGCCAGCAGCTTGGCGACAGGGGACAATCAGCCCCAGCATTTT
TRBJ1-2	-	TRBD1	TRBV6-5	CASSGQGRDTF	TGTGCCAGCAGTGGACAGGGGAGGGACACCTTC
TRBJ2-3	once	TRBD2	TRBV7-2	CASSLVSSGSTDTQYF	TGTGCCAGCAGCTTAGTGTCTAGCGGGAGCACAGATACGCAGTATTTT
TRBJ1-3	-	TRBD1	TRBV7-9	CASRVGTGPLSIYF	TGTGCCAGCAGGGTCGGGACAGGCCCCCTCTCCATATATTTT
TRBJ1-5	-	TRBD1	TRBV11-2	CASSLAMTGGENQPQHF	TGTGCCAGCAGCTTGGCCATGACAGGGGGAGAAAATCAGCCCCAGCATTTT
TRBJ2-7	-	TRBD2	TRBV29-1	CSVLVAGEEKF	TGCAGCGTGCTCGTTGCGGGAGAGGAAAAGTTC
TRBJ2-1	few	-	TRBV28	CASWGPSSYNEQFF	TGTGCTAGTTGGGGGCCAAGCTCCTACAATGAGCAGTTCTTC
TRBJ1-3	-	-	TRBV5-1	CASSSLGGPSSGNTIYF	TGCGCCAGCAGCTCTTTGGGGGGGCCCAGCTCTGGAAACACCATATATTTT
TRBJ2-1	-	TRBD1	TRBV4-1	CASSQAWQGENEQFF	TGCGCCAGCAGCCAGGCTTGGCAGGGGGAAAATGAGCAGTTCTTC
TRBJ1-2	-	-	TRBV7-2	CASSLVGVGVYGYTF	TGTGCCAGCAGCTTAGTCGGGGTAGGAGTTTATGGCTACACCTTC
TRBJ2-5	-	-	TRBV27	CASSPLGGPLEETQYF	TGTGCCAGCAGCCCTTTGGGGGGGCCACTTGAGGAGACCCAGTACTTC
TRBJ2-7	-	TRBD1	TRBV6-4	CASTHGTGSPYEQYF	TGTGCCAGCACTCACGGGACAGGGTCCCCCTACGAGCAGTACTTC
TRBJ1-2	-	-	TRBV6-5	CASGGRVSVYGYTF	TGTGCCAGCGGGGGCAGGGTGTCCGTGTATGGCTACACCTTC
TRBJ2-7	-	-	TRBV27	CASSPLGGYYEQYF	TGTGCCAGCAGTCCCCTGGGGGGATACTACGAGCAGTACTTC
TRBJ1-2	-	TRBD1	TRBV7-3	CASSSTTGENGYTF	TGTGCCAGCAGCTCGACGACAGGGGAGAATGGCTACACCTTC
TRBJ2-7	-	TRBD1	TRBV27	CASSLRGTGRSSYEQYF	TGTGCCAGCAGTTTAAGGGGGACAGGTCGGAGCTCCTACGAGCAGTACTTC
TRBJ2-7	-	-	TRBV5-1	CASSLEQGYSEQYF	TGCGCCAGCAGCTTGGAACAGGGCTACTCCGAGCAGTACTTC
TRBJ2-3	-	-	TRBV2	CASSLGGVSTDTQYF	TGTGCCAGCAGTTTAGGCGGGGTAAGCACAGATACGCAGTATTTT
TRBJ1-1	-	-	TRBV19	CASSIEAVNTEAFF	TGTGCCAGTAGTATAGAGGCAGTGAACACTGAAGCTTTCTTT
TRBJ1-1	few	-	TRBV7-2	CASSTGQINEAFF	TGTGCCAGCAGCACAGGACAGATTAATGAAGCTTTCTTT
TRBJ2-3	-	TRBD2	TRBV6-1	CASSVLAGDTDTQYF	TGTGCCAGCAGTGTCCTAGCGGGGGACACAGATACGCAGTATTTT
TRBJ2-1	-	TRBD2	TRBV30	CAWSGKRMSGGIGNEQFF	TGTGCCTGGAGCGGAAAAAGGATGAGCGGGGGGATCGGCAATGAGCAGTTCTTC